A single sample is the source of the 4 T cell receptor beta chains below, sequenced in a study of blood T cell repertoires in COVID-19. Profiling relied on immunoSEQ multiplex PCR, and the TCRdb table lists in-frame clones only, not all of them. The table has about 120,000 clones, 90% seen once. Sequencing input: peripheral blood. The receptor source for this set is a human donor with active COVID-19. The donor label of this sample is uncertain.

J is TRBJ1-1 and V is TRBV27, with a weak D call TRBD1 (6 bases). Germline lookup yields CDR1 MNHEY and CDR2 SMNVEV (reference sequence). There are 15 residues in the CDR3. The V gene lost 8 bases and the J gene lost 4 bases, with 20 bases spanning the gap. CDR3 nucleotides: TGTGCCAGCTCCTCCGGACAGTGGCGGGTCACTGAAGCTTTCTTT. Protein: CASSSGQWRVTEAFF.

The rearrangement joins TRBV6-5 to TRBJ2-7; the match to TRBD1 covers 11 bases. CDR1 MNHEY and CDR2 SVGAGI come from the germline V gene. This CDR3 contains 15 residues. Losses at the gene ends were 6 bases for V and 2 bases for J; bases not matched to a gene: 6. The chain's CDR3 is CASRRTGGDAYEQYF. The CDR3, as DNA: TGTGCCAGCAGGAGGACAGGGGGCGACGCCTACGAGCAGTACTTC.

The chain carries TRBV18 and TRBJ1-1; D might be TRBD1 (5 bases). Between the trimmed V and J ends, which lost 4 bases and 4 bases, there was a span of 13 bases. Germline V gene lookup returns CDR1 KGHSH and CDR2 LQKENI. This CDR3 contains 14 residues. The CDR3 protein is CASSRLGEGTEAFF. In DNA form, the CDR3 reads TGTGCCAGCTCACGGCTGGGGGAGGGCACTGAAGCTTTCTTT.

This chain joins TRBV27 and TRBJ2-1; weak D call: TRBD2 (7 bases). Deletions cut 5 bases from V and 10 bases from J, with 15 bases between. Germline V gene data show CDR1 as MNHEY and CDR2 as SMNVEV (reference sequence). The CDR3 loop spans 13 amino acids. The CDR3 protein is CASSRTQGGEQFF. CDR3 in DNA: TGTGCCAGCAGTCGGACACAGGGAGGGGAGCAGTTCTTC.